This entry lists 30 T cell receptor beta chains sequenced from one sample in a study of cytomegalovirus exposure and HLA in healthy donors. The data were produced by immunoSEQ multiplex PCR, yet TCRdb's version contains in-frame clones alone and is incomplete. In the table there are roughly 68,000 clones, around 97% of which are singletons. Sample: PBMCs. The receptors stem from a man between 18 and 29 years old in good health and CMV-seronegative.

As for this clone: The junction departs from germline at one end; a sequencing error may be responsible. J is TRBJ1-1 and V is TRBV19, with 7 nucleotides matching TRBD1. The CDR3 has 15 residues. The V gene's germline CDR1 is LNHDA and CDR2 SQIVND (reference sequence). The CDR3 protein is CASSLDRDKNTEAFF. CDR3 sequence (DNA): TGTGCCAGTAGTTTAGACAGGGACAAGAACACTGAAGCTTTCTTT.

The J gene is TRBJ2-7, the V gene TRBV5-1, with 10 bases matching TRBD2. This CDR3 region has 14 residues. After removal of 4 bases from V and 4 bases from J, the junction contained 5 bases not matched to a gene. Germline CDR1 SGHRS, CDR2 YFSETQ. CDR3 sequence (DNA): TGCGCCAGCAGCCCCACTAGCGGGACTTACGAGCAGTACTTC. This encodes CASSPTSGTYEQYF.

The chain uses TRBV7-9 and TRBJ2-1; 8 bases align to TRBD1. CDR3 length equals 13 residues. CDR1 SEHNR and CDR2 FQNEAQ come from the germline V gene (reference sequence). V gave up 7 bases and J gave up 7 bases; unmatched junction bases: 6. The CDR3 DNA sequence: TGTGCCAGCACCGGACAGGGCAGTAATGAGCAGTTCTTC. Translated, it gives CASTGQGSNEQFF.

This chain joins TRBV10-3 and TRBJ2-3; TRBD2 matches at 12 bases. The germline V gene encodes CDR1 ENHRY and CDR2 SYGVKD. Trimming took 2 bases from V and 5 from J; bases not matched to a gene: 2. The CDR3 runs to 15 residues. The CDR3 DNA is TGTGCCATCAGTGAGACTAGCGGGAGGATAGATACGCAGTATTTT. This translates into CAISETSGRIDTQYF.

The chain recombines TRBV6-1 with TRBJ1-4, with 7 bases lining up with TRBD1. Germline CDR1 and CDR2: MNHNS and SASEGT. Germline trimming cut 5 bases from V and 7 bases from J; bases unmatched to any gene: 7. The CDR3 has 14 residues. The CDR3 sequence is CASSRQGPTEKLFF. CDR3 in DNA: TGTGCCAGCAGTAGACAGGGACCTACTGAAAAACTGTTTTTT.

The chain is built from TRBV7-9 and TRBJ2-1, with D tentatively TRBD1 (9 bases). Looked up from germline, CDR1 is SEHNR and CDR2 is FQNEAQ (reference sequence). The V end was cut by 7 bases, the J end by 7 bases, with 23 bases between. The CDR3 totals 16 residues. CDR3 sequence: CASTAGGQGAVNEQFF. DNA of the CDR3: TGTGCCAGCACCGCGGGGGGACAGGGAGCGGTGAATGAGCAGTTCTTC.

The gene calls are TRBV2 and TRBJ1-2; D uncertain. The CDR3 runs 18 residues. Germline loops: CDR1 SNHLY, CDR2 FYNNEI. V dropped 0 bases and J dropped 0 bases, with 17 bases sitting between them. The CDR3 region has the DNA TGTGCCAGCAGTGAAGCGGTGCGGGCAGAACATACTAACTATGGCTACACCTTC. It codes for CASSEAVRAEHTNYGYTF.

The J gene is TRBJ2-1, the V gene TRBV2; TRBD1 might be the D (5 bases). In germline, CDR1 is SNHLY, CDR2 FYNNEI. V shed 4 bases and J shed 7 bases, with 8 bases lying between them. The CDR3 totals 12 residues. CDR3 coding DNA: TGTGCCAGCAGTGCAGGGTGGAATGAGCAGTTCTTC. It encodes CASSAGWNEQFF.

The rearrangement joins TRBV6-5 to TRBJ1-2; 7 bases agree with TRBD1. The CDR3 is 14 residues long. J gave up 3 bases and V 6 bases, and 7 bases lay outside the gene matches. The germline gives CDR1 MNHEY, CDR2 SVGAGI. The CDR3 loop reads CASSPTGMDYGYTF. CDR3 coding DNA: TGTGCCAGCAGCCCGACAGGGATGGACTATGGCTACACCTTC.

This chain uses TRBV19 with TRBJ1-3, with D unclear. This CDR3 has 15 residues. The V end lost 4 bases, the J end lost 0 bases, and 10 bases lay between the germline ends. Germline loops: CDR1 LNHDA, CDR2 SQIVND (reference sequence). The chain's CDR3 is CASSTGLVSGNTIYF. The CDR3 DNA sequence: TGTGCCAGTAGTACAGGACTGGTCTCTGGAAACACCATATATTTT.

The genes are TRBV28 and TRBJ1-2, with D possibly being TRBD1 (6 bases). The CDR3 covers 15 residues. V was shortened by 4 bases and J by 4 bases, with 16 bases between the two germline ends. Germline CDR1 and CDR2: MDHEN and SYDVKM. In nucleotides, the CDR3 is TGTGCCAGCAGTTCGGGGACCGGGACAACCTATGGCTACACCTTC. Translated: CASSSGTGTTYGYTF.

V and J are TRBV6-1 and TRBJ2-3; D perhaps matches TRBD1 (6 bases). This CDR3 spans 18 amino acids. V dropped 2 bases and J dropped 5 bases, with 23 bases sitting between them. CDR1 and CDR2 from the germline V gene are MNHNS and SASEGT. CDR3 sequence (DNA): TGTGCCAGCAGTGAAACCGACCCCGGACGCGTCAGGGGAGATACGCAGTATTTT. Amino acid sequence: CASSETDPGRVRGDTQYF.

The CDR3 sequence is CASTQLRSLFLSGYGYTF. CDR3 bases: TGCGCCAGCACCCAACTACGGTCCTTATTTCTCTCGGGCTATGGCTACACCTTC. The chain is built from TRBV10-2 and TRBJ1-2; the D is unclear. The CDR3 covers 18 residues. The germline gives CDR1 WSHSY, CDR2 SAAADI. V shed 7 bases and J shed 4 bases, with 28 bases lying between them.

V is TRBV25-1 and J is TRBJ2-5; D perhaps matches TRBD2 (5 bases). This CDR3 region has 12 residues. The germline CDR1 and CDR2 sequences are MGHDK and SYGVNS. Deletions cut 6 bases from V and 5 bases from J, with 10 bases between. Here the CDR3 reads CASSGDEETQYF. CDR3 bases: TGTGCCAGCAGCGGGGATGAGGAGACCCAGTACTTC.

The chain joins TRBV10-3 to TRBJ1-1; 9 bases are a match to TRBD1. The CDR3 loop spans 14 amino acids. CDR1 and CDR2 from the germline V gene are ENHRY and SYGVKD. Trimming at V came to 2 bases and at J to 3 bases, leaving 1 base not matched to a gene. CDR3 sequence (DNA): TGTGCCATCAGTGAGACAGGGGGCTACACTGAAGCTTTCTTT. It codes for CAISETGGYTEAFF.

The chain is built from TRBV5-5 and TRBJ1-1, with 7 bases aligning to TRBD1. Looked up from germline, CDR1 is SGHKS and CDR2 is YYEKEE (reference sequence). J was trimmed by 1 base and V by 2 bases; bases with no gene match: 2. The CDR3 is made up of 14 amino acids. For the CDR3, the DNA is TGTGCCAGCAGCTTTGCAGGGGGGAACACTGAAGCTTTCTTT. Translation gives CASSFAGGNTEAFF. The whole variable domain, remainder taken from reference TRBV5-5 and TRBJ1-1, is DAGVTQSPTHLIKTRGQQVTLRCSPISGHKSVSWYQQVLGQGPQFIFQYYEKEERGRGNFPDRFSARQFPNYSSELNVNALLLGDSALYLCASSFAGGNTEAFFGQGTRLTVV.

The rearrangement links TRBV18 to TRBJ2-2, with 7 bases fitting TRBD1. In germline, CDR1 is KGHSH, CDR2 LQKENI. V lost 5 bases and J lost 4; bases outside the gene matches: 7. The length of the CDR3 is 15 residues. The DNA of the CDR3 is TGTGCCAGCTCATCTCAATACAGGGGCACCGGGGAGCTGTTTTTT. Its protein product is CASSSQYRGTGELFF.

The chain combines TRBV6-4 with TRBJ1-1; 9 nucleotides align to TRBD1. V gave up 6 bases and J gave up 5 bases; unmatched junction bases: 7. CDR3 length: 14 residues. Germline V gene sequence: CDR1 MRHNA, CDR2 SNTAGT. The CDR3 loop reads CASRPTGGRTEAFF. CDR3 in DNA: TGTGCCAGCAGGCCCACAGGGGGCAGGACTGAAGCTTTCTTT.

In its sample, this clone was seen once. The rearrangement joins TRBV6-1 to TRBJ2-3; 7 bases are shared with TRBD2. The CDR3 spans 15 residues. The V gene's germline CDR1 is MNHNS and CDR2 SASEGT. The V gene end was trimmed by 4 bases and the J gene end by 4 bases; junction bases not matched to a gene: 8. The CDR3 bases are TGTGCCAGCAGTGCTGGGGGAGGGGTTGCAGATACGCAGTATTTT. Translating gives CASSAGGGVADTQYF.

The chain uses TRBV5-6 and TRBJ2-7; 11 bases align to TRBD1. The CDR3 is 15 amino acids. J lost 7 bases, V lost 3 bases, and 9 bases had no gene match. CDR1 and CDR2 (germline): SGHDT, YYEEEE. The CDR3 region is CASSSSGTGGREQYF. As DNA, the CDR3 is TGTGCCAGCAGCTCTTCCGGGACAGGGGGTCGGGAGCAGTACTTC.

The chain has TRBV9 and TRBJ1-6; 8 bases align to TRBD1. The germline V gene encodes CDR1 SGDLS and CDR2 YYNGEE. This CDR3 contains 15 residues. Losses at the gene ends were 4 bases for V and 6 bases for J; bases not matched to a gene: 6. The CDR3 coding sequence is TGTGCCAGCAGCATCGCCGGACAGGGTAATTCACCCCTCCACTTT. Its protein is CASSIAGQGNSPLHF.

DNA of the CDR3: TGTGCCAGCAGCCCCAGGGGGTGGGGCACAGATACGCAGTATTTT. It encodes CASSPRGWGTDTQYF. V and J are TRBV7-8 and TRBJ2-3, with 7 bases that match TRBD1. Germline V gene data show CDR1 as SGHVS and CDR2 as FQNEAQ. The trim removed 5 bases at V and 1 base at J, leaving 6 bases unmatched. CDR3 size: 15 residues.

CDR3: CASSFTAGEYNEQFF. Here the CDR3 DNA reads TGTGCCAGCAGTTTCACAGCGGGAGAGTACAATGAGCAGTTCTTC. V and J are TRBV27 and TRBJ2-1; 8 nucleotides align to TRBD2. J gave up 4 bases and V 3 bases, and 5 bases lay outside the gene matches. The CDR3 has 15 amino acids. Germline V gene data show CDR1 as MNHEY and CDR2 as SMNVEV (reference sequence).

The chain combines TRBV5-6 with TRBJ2-2; 9 bases match TRBD1. This CDR3 has 15 amino acids. Germline V CDR1 and CDR2: SGHDT, YYEEEE. J gave up 4 bases and V 2 bases, and 3 bases lay outside the gene matches. The CDR3 sequence: CASSFGTGLTGELFF. The CDR3 DNA reads TGTGCCAGCAGCTTCGGGACAGGGCTCACCGGGGAGCTGTTTTTT.

J is TRBJ2-1 and V is TRBV19; D ambiguous. In germline, CDR1 is LNHDA, CDR2 SQIVND (reference sequence). V dropped 10 bases and J dropped 1 base, with 11 bases sitting between them. The CDR3 contains 13 residues. Here the CDR3 reads CAKPTISYNEQFF. In DNA form, the CDR3 reads TGTGCCAAACCGACAATTTCCTACAATGAGCAGTTCTTC.

J is TRBJ1-2 and V is TRBV27, with TRBD1 matching over 10 bases. The CDR3 runs 14 residues. J gave up 7 bases and V 5 bases, and 7 bases lay outside the gene matches. Germline-derived CDR1 and CDR2 are MNHEY and SMNVEV (reference sequence). CDR3 DNA: TGTGCCAGCAGTACGACAGGGGGCAGAGGTGGCTACACCTTC. Translation: CASSTTGGRGGYTF.

The V call is TRBV5-1, the J call TRBJ1-2; TRBD1 is a possible D gene (6 bases). The CDR3 is made up of 14 amino acids. V was shortened by 0 bases and J by 4 bases, with 10 bases between the two germline ends. Germline V lookup: CDR1 SGHRS, CDR2 YFSETQ. The CDR3 spells CASSLDRAAYGYTF. The DNA for the CDR3 is TGCGCCAGCAGCTTGGACAGGGCGGCCTATGGCTACACCTTC.

The chain links TRBV30 to TRBJ1-2, with D unresolved. Germline V gene lookup returns CDR1 GTSNPN and CDR2 SVGIG (reference sequence). The CDR3 length is 11 residues. V was trimmed by 3 bases and J by 4 bases, leaving 6 bases between them. CDR3 bases: TGTGCCTGGAGCGGTGCCTATGGCTACACCTTC. It translates to CAWSGAYGYTF.

V and J are TRBV15 and TRBJ2-7, with 11 bases that match TRBD1. Germline assignment: CDR1 LNHNV and CDR2 YYDKDF (reference sequence). This CDR3 is built from 16 residues. The V gene end was trimmed by 1 base and the J gene end by 4 bases; junction bases not matched to a gene: 6. The CDR3: CATSRGPGTGGYEQYF. The CDR3, as DNA: TGTGCCACCAGCAGAGGCCCAGGGACAGGGGGATACGAGCAGTACTTC.

This sequence joins TRBV9 and TRBJ2-5, with D perhaps TRBD2 (6 bases). The length of the CDR3 is 18 residues. Deletions cut 0 bases from V and 1 base from J, with 19 bases between. Germline CDR1 reads SGDLS; CDR2 reads YYNGEE. The CDR3 bases are TGTGCCAGCAGCGTAGCGGCGGGGCGGGACGGGCCCCAAGAGACCCAGTACTTC. Translating it yields CASSVAAGRDGPQETQYF.